The clone carrying this T cell receptor beta chain turned up a few times. Produced via immunoSEQ multiplex PCR; TCRdb's table is partial and in-frame only. The sample holds about 12,000 clones, about 68% seen once. The data derive from a study of graft-versus-host responses after intestinal transplantation. Graft material was processed, releasing intraepithelial and lamina propria lymphocytes. V shed 6 bases, J shed 4 bases, and the junction held 2 bases outside the gene matches. The germline CDR1 and CDR2 sequences are MNHEY and SMNVEV (reference sequence). The CDR3 length is 13 residues. This specimen was ileum tissue, taken less than 150 days after intestinal transplantation. The J gene is TRBJ1-5, the V gene TRBV27; 8 nucleotides match TRBD1. The receptor was isolated from a human patient who received an intestinal transplant, so some T cells may come from the graft donor. This CDR3 reads CASSQGANQPQHF. CDR3 DNA: TGTGCCAGCAGCCAGGGGGCGAATCAGCCCCAGCATTTT.